This T cell receptor beta chain was recorded in a study of blood T cell repertoires in COVID-19. At the level of the study: In each case, the material was cDNA or gDNA derived from T cells, B-cell-depleted T cells, or PBMCs.

Produced via immunoSEQ multiplex PCR; TCRdb's table is partial and in-frame only. This repertoire shows about 90,000 clones, around 92% found once; its top ten account for 2.5% to 3%. Germline CDR1 is KGHDR and CDR2 is SFDVKD. The CDR3 spans 14 residues. V lost 1 base, J lost 0 bases, and 3 bases lay in between. Seattle participants joined during active infection and were tracked over time. The sample taken for sequencing was peripheral blood. This rearrangement joins TRBV24-1 to TRBJ1-5; D not certain. This clonotype originated in a man aged 45-65 years with COVID-19, enrolled during active disease. CDR3 region: CATSDLLSNQPQHF. The CDR3 nucleotides are TGTGCCACCAGTGATTTACTTAGCAATCAGCCCCAGCATTTT.